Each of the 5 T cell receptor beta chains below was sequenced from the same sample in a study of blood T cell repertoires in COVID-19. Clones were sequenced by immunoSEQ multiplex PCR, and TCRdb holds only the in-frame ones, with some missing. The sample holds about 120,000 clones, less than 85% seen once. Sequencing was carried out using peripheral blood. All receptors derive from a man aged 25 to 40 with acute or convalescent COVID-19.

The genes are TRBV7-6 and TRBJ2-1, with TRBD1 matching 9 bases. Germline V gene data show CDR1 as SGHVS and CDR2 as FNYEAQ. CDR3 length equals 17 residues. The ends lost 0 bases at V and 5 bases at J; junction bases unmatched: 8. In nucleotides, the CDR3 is TGTGCCAGCAGCTTAGCCCGAGACGGGACAGGGAACAATGAGCAGTTCTTC. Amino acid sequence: CASSLARDGTGNNEQFF.

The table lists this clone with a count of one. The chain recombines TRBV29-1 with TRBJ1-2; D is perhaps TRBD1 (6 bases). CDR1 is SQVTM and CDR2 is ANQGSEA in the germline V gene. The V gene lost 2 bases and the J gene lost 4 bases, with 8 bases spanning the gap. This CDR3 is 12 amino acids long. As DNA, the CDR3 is TGCAGCGTTGAACAGGGGCCCTATGGCTACACCTTC. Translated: CSVEQGPYGYTF.

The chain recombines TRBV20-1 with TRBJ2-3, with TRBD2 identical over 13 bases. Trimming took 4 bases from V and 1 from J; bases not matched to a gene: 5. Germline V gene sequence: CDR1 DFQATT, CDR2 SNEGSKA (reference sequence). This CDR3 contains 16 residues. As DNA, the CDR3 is TGCAGTGCTAATGAAGGACTAGCGGGAGGCACAGATACGCAGTATTTT. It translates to CSANEGLAGGTDTQYF.

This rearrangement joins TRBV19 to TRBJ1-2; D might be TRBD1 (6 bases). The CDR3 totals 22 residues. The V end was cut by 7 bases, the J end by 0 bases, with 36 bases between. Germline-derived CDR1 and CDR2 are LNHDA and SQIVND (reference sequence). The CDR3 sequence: CASKDDDRWTLGGQGPNYGYTF. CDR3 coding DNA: TGTGCCAGTAAAGATGACGACCGATGGACCCTGGGGGGGCAAGGGCCTAACTATGGCTACACCTTC.

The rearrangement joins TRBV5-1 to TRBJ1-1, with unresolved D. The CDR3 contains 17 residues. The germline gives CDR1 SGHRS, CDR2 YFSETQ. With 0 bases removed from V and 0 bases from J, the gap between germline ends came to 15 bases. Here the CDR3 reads CASSLASPPLMNTEAFF. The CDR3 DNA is TGCGCCAGCAGCTTGGCCTCCCCCCCACTCATGAACACTGAAGCTTTCTTT.